The 23 T cell receptor beta chains below come from one sample, sequenced in a study of T cells in localized non-small cell lung cancer. Using immunoSEQ multiplex PCR, the repertoire was profiled, and TCRdb retains in-frame clones only, with some absent. The top ten hold less than 5% of the sample, which has about 33,000 clones, about nine tenths seen once. This material consisted of peripheral blood, taken before any cancer treatment. These TCRs come from a male donor at least 60 years old with stage III lung adenocarcinoma.

CDR3 protein: CASSPRPDRGRMNTEAFF. In DNA, the CDR3 is TGTGCCAGCAGCCCGCGCCCTGACAGGGGGAGAATGAACACTGAAGCTTTCTTT. The rearrangement joins TRBV28 to TRBJ1-1, with 9 bases fitting TRBD1. In germline, CDR1 is MDHEN, CDR2 SYDVKM. V lost 6 bases and J lost 0; bases outside the gene matches: 14. The CDR3 is 18 residues long.

This clone was detected only once. The CDR3 DNA is TGCAGCGTTGAGACGGCTAACTATGGCTACACCTTC. Translated, it gives CSVETANYGYTF. The chain joins TRBV29-1 to TRBJ1-2, with D unresolved. The CDR3 has 12 residues. Germline V CDR1 and CDR2: SQVTM, ANQGSEA. Trimming took 3 bases from V and 0 from J, leaving 5 bases between them. Together with reference TRBV29-1 and TRBJ1-2, the CDR3 gives the full variable domain: SAVISQKPSRDICQRGTSLTIQCQVDSQVTMMFWYRQQPGQSLTLIATANQGSEATYESGFVIDKFPISRPNLTFSTLTVSNMSPEDSSIYLCSVETANYGYTFGSGTRLTVV.

The chain is built from TRBV5-1 and TRBJ2-3; no clear D. This CDR3 region has 16 residues. Germline V gene lookup returns CDR1 SGHRS and CDR2 YFSETQ. Trimming left V 4 bases short and J 0 bases short, with 15 bases between. For the CDR3, the DNA is TGCGCCAGCAGCCCGACCGATAGGGTTAGCACAGATACGCAGTATTTT. Its protein is CASSPTDRVSTDTQYF.

This clone was seen a single time. This chain links TRBV9 with TRBJ2-1; D is perhaps TRBD1 (5 bases). Deletions cut 0 bases from V and 0 bases from J, with 7 bases between. Germline-derived CDR1 and CDR2 are SGDLS and YYNGEE. This CDR3 is built from 15 residues. The DNA of the CDR3 is TGTGCCAGCAGCGTAGGGGGCTTCTCCTACAATGAGCAGTTCTTC. Amino acid sequence: CASSVGGFSYNEQFF.

CDR3 in amino acids: CSGGTGAHEQYF. Written as DNA, the CDR3 is TGCAGCGGGGGGACAGGGGCCCACGAGCAGTACTTC. The chain recombines TRBV29-1 with TRBJ2-7, with TRBD1 identical over 10 bases. Germline V gives CDR1 SQVTM, CDR2 ANQGSEA. The CDR3 is 12 amino acids. J gave up 5 bases and V 7 bases, and 5 bases lay outside the gene matches.

This chain connects TRBV7-9 to TRBJ1-1; D gene uncertain. Deletions cut 8 bases from V and 3 bases from J, with 13 bases between. Germline CDR1 SEHNR, CDR2 FQNEAQ (reference sequence). The CDR3 totals 13 residues. CDR3 DNA sequence: TGTGCCAGCGCCGTAAATTCAGACACTGAAGCTTTCTTT. Amino acid sequence: CASAVNSDTEAFF.

The chain uses TRBV28 and TRBJ2-3; 8 positions agree with TRBD1. The V gene end was trimmed by 5 bases and the J gene end by 1 base; junction bases not matched to a gene: 2. The CDR3 has 14 residues. Per the germline V gene, CDR1 is MDHEN and CDR2 is SYDVKM. The CDR3 loop reads CASSKTGGTDTQYF. The CDR3 DNA is TGTGCCAGCAGTAAGACAGGGGGCACAGATACGCAGTATTTT. Full variable domain (rest looked up from reference TRBV28 and TRBJ2-3): DVKVTQSSRYLVKRTGEKVFLECVQDMDHENMFWYRQDPGLGLRLIYFSYDVKMKEKGDIPEGYSVSREKKERFSLILESASTNQTSMYLCASSKTGGTDTQYFGPGTRLTVL.

The sample holds one count of this clone. The V gene is TRBV6-1, the J gene TRBJ2-7, with no clear D. Germline lookup yields CDR1 MNHNS and CDR2 SASEGT. The CDR3 length is 15 residues. V dropped 7 bases and J dropped 5 bases, with 21 bases sitting between them. The CDR3 reads CASIISWGSKDEQYF. CDR3 nucleotides: TGTGCCAGCATTATTAGTTGGGGTAGTAAAGACGAGCAGTACTTC.

The chain is built from TRBV7-6 and TRBJ1-6; D is ambiguous. Germline V gives CDR1 SGHVS, CDR2 FNYEAQ. V lost 1 base, J lost 9 bases, and 13 bases lay in between. The CDR3 covers 15 residues. The CDR3 sequence is CASSLDGSVTSPLHF. In DNA form, the CDR3 reads TGTGCCAGCAGCTTAGATGGGAGCGTTACTTCACCCCTCCACTTT.

This chain connects TRBV30 to TRBJ2-3, with 9 bases that match TRBD1. Losses at the gene ends were 0 bases for V and 3 bases for J; bases not matched to a gene: 1. The CDR3 totals 14 residues. CDR1 is GTSNPN, CDR2 SVGIG, per germline (reference sequence). CDR3 protein: CAWSVGQGTDTQYF. CDR3 DNA sequence: TGTGCCTGGAGTGTGGGACAGGGAACAGATACGCAGTATTTT.

By sample share, this clone is medium-sized. The chain links TRBV19 to TRBJ2-7; D uncertain. V lost 4 bases and J 2 bases, leaving 9 bases between the germline ends. The germline CDR1 and CDR2 sequences are LNHDA and SQIVND (reference sequence). CDR3 length: 13 residues. This CDR3 is CASSRRAAYEQYF. The CDR3 nucleotides are TGTGCCAGTAGTAGACGGGCCGCCTACGAGCAGTACTTC.

In this sample, this clone turned up a few times. J is TRBJ1-6 and V is TRBV5-6; TRBD1 might be the D (6 bases). CDR1 SGHDT and CDR2 YYEEEE come from the germline V gene. The CDR3 runs to 17 residues. V lost 0 bases and J 6 bases, leaving 16 bases between the germline ends. The CDR3: CASSLDWGAEPNSPLHF. The CDR3 region has the DNA TGTGCCAGCAGCTTGGATTGGGGGGCTGAACCTAATTCACCCCTCCACTTT.

The gene calls are TRBV6-5 and TRBJ2-1, with 9 bases that match TRBD2. Germline assignment: CDR1 MNHEY and CDR2 SVGAGI. V trimming: 2 bases; J trimming: 7 bases; junction bases outside the gene matches: 9. This CDR3 is built from 16 residues. The chain's CDR3 is CASSYGAGGGVNEQFF. The CDR3 DNA follows: TGTGCCAGCAGTTACGGGGCTGGCGGGGGGGTGAATGAGCAGTTCTTC.

The chain is built from TRBV7-9 and TRBJ2-5; the D gene is possibly TRBD1 (6 bases). This CDR3 is 13 amino acids long. Germline V gene sequence: CDR1 SEHNR, CDR2 FQNEAQ (reference sequence). V was clipped by 3 bases and J by 4 bases, with 9 bases between them. The CDR3: CASSFAGVETQYF. As DNA, the CDR3 is TGTGCCAGCAGCTTTGCAGGGGTAGAGACCCAGTACTTC.

This sequence joins TRBV6-5 and TRBJ1-2, with 7 bases matching TRBD1. The CDR3 length is 14 residues. V gave up 2 bases and J gave up 7 bases; unmatched junction bases: 7. Germline CDR1 MNHEY, CDR2 SVGAGI. The CDR3 is CASSYQTGIGGYTF. The CDR3 DNA reads TGTGCCAGCAGTTACCAGACAGGGATTGGTGGCTACACCTTC.

DNA for the CDR3: TGTGCCAGCAGCCCACCGCAGATAGAGACCCAGTACTTC. Translation gives CASSPPQIETQYF. The rearrangement links TRBV5-4 to TRBJ2-5, with D uncertain. Germline CDR1 is SGHNT and CDR2 is YYREEE (reference sequence). Trimming stripped 4 bases from V and 4 bases from J, with 11 bases between. The CDR3 has 13 amino acids.

J is TRBJ2-7 and V is TRBV6-1; D ambiguous. The germline V and J ends were trimmed by 7 bases and 0 bases, with 13 bases remaining between them. From germline, CDR1 is MNHNS and CDR2 SASEGT. This CDR3 spans 14 amino acids. The DNA of the CDR3 is TGTGCCAGCAATGGTTTTCAAAGCTCCTACGAGCAGTACTTC. Protein product: CASNGFQSSYEQYF.

The rearrangement uses TRBV7-6 and TRBJ2-1; D is unresolved. The CDR3 covers 12 residues. Trimming removed 3 bases from V and 9 bases from J, with 9 bases in between. Germline assignment: CDR1 SGHVS and CDR2 FNYEAQ. The CDR3 nucleotides are TGTGCCAGCAGCTTTGCTTCGTCTGAGCAGTTCTTC. Residues: CASSFASSEQFF.

The rearrangement links TRBV2 to TRBJ1-5, with 9 bases matching TRBD1. CDR1 and CDR2 (germline): SNHLY, FYNNEI. V lost 6 bases, J lost 10 bases, and 10 bases stayed unmatched. There are 14 residues in the CDR3. CDR3 DNA: TGTGCCAGCAGCCTGGACAGGGGCGTGTATCCCCAGCATTTT. Encoded protein: CASSLDRGVYPQHF.

J is TRBJ2-1 and V is TRBV10-3; TRBD2 agrees at 7 bases. The V gene end was trimmed by 3 bases and the J gene end by 3 bases; junction bases not matched to a gene: 8. The CDR3 is made up of 16 amino acids. Germline V lookup: CDR1 ENHRY, CDR2 SYGVKD. The CDR3 loop reads CAISERSGIDYNEQFF. CDR3 sequence (DNA): TGTGCCATCAGTGAACGAAGCGGGATCGACTACAATGAGCAGTTCTTC.

V and J are TRBV7-9 and TRBJ2-7; D remains unclear. This CDR3 is built from 13 residues. V lost 4 bases, J lost 2 bases, and 9 bases lay in between. Germline CDR1 and CDR2: SEHNR and FQNEAQ (reference sequence). CDR3 nucleotides: TGTGCCAGCAGCTCGGACGGGCCCTACGAGCAGTACTTC. Its protein is CASSSDGPYEQYF.

This clone was detected once. The V call is TRBV7-9, the J call TRBJ1-3; a possible D gene is TRBD1 (6 bases). Trimming shortened V by 4 bases and J by 2 bases, and 12 bases separated the two germline ends. Germline V gives CDR1 SEHNR, CDR2 FQNEAQ (reference sequence). This CDR3 is built from 15 residues. In nucleotides, the CDR3 is TGTGCCAGCAGCTATATACAGGGAGCTGGAAACACCATATATTTT. Encoded protein: CASSYIQGAGNTIYF.

The chain employs TRBV2 and TRBJ2-1; TRBD1 matches at 7 bases. This CDR3 has 15 residues. Looked up from germline, CDR1 is SNHLY and CDR2 is FYNNEI. V shed 10 bases, J shed 2 bases, and the junction held 11 bases outside the gene matches. In nucleotides, the CDR3 is TGTGCCACCTCCCCCCGACAGGGCACCTACAATGAGCAGTTCTTC. Amino acid sequence: CATSPRQGTYNEQFF.